This T cell receptor beta chain came from a study of cytomegalovirus exposure and HLA in healthy donors. The germline V gene encodes CDR1 MNHNS and CDR2 SASEGT. V shed 3 bases and J 0 bases; nucleotides not matched to a gene: 8. The CDR3 extends over 18 amino acids. Researchers ran the PCR with 60 Vbeta and 13 Jbeta primers. The data were produced by immunoSEQ multiplex PCR, yet TCRdb's version contains in-frame clones alone and is incomplete. The table lists around 140,000 clones, over 75% of them singletons. On this clone: Its specificity is unknown.

Study observations and caveats: In an earlier analysis, in some 500 donors, most V segments appeared productive either ~90% or ~30% of the time. An analysis was carried out later, and it reportedly showed fewer N-insertions in an Asian-associated ancestry cluster than the approximately 670-donor mean.

The receptor was derived from a male donor in good health and CMV-seronegative. V usage is TRBV6-1 and J usage is TRBJ1-6; 7 nucleotides match TRBD1. The sample taken for sequencing was PBMCs. The CDR3 nucleotides read TGTGCCAGCAGTGACTACAGGGGCCGTAGCTCCTATAATTCACCCCTCCACTTT. This encodes CASSDYRGRSSYNSPLHF.